A single sample is the source of the 18 T cell receptor beta chains below, sequenced in a study of identical twins. TCRdb called the 5' RACE reads again in MiXCR, with one record for every CDR3 protein. The repertoire holds about 300,000 distinct CDR3 sequences, with roughly 12% as singletons. The sample also formed part of further work on yellow fever vaccine responses in identical twins.

The source material was CD8+ T cells sorted from blood. These receptors were taken from a woman under 30 in good health.

In its sample, this clonotype was seen many times. The chain links TRBV29-1 to TRBJ2-7; D is possibly TRBD2 (5 bases). This CDR3 has 13 residues. The germline gives CDR1 SQVTM, CDR2 ANQGSEA. Trimming took off 7 bases at V and 0 bases at J, with 13 bases between the two ends. Written as DNA, the CDR3 is TGCAGCGCCCGGGATCCTAGCTCCTACGAGCAGTACTTC. Protein sequence: CSARDPSSYEQYF.

V is TRBV7-8 and J is TRBJ2-3, with D possibly being TRBD2 (5 bases). The V gene lost 1 base and the J gene lost 5 bases, with 10 bases spanning the gap. Germline V gives CDR1 SGHVS, CDR2 FQNEAQ. The CDR3 loop spans 14 amino acids. The CDR3 DNA is TGTGCCAGCAGCTTAGGGGTTGAGGGAGATACGCAGTATTTT. Amino acids: CASSLGVEGDTQYF.

The V and J genes are TRBV27 and TRBJ2-1; D is uncertain. V lost 7 bases to trimming and J lost 4 bases, with 11 bases between them. Germline V lookup: CDR1 MNHEY, CDR2 SMNVEV (reference sequence). The CDR3 spans 13 residues. CDR3 sequence: CASTRVGYNEQFF. The DNA of the CDR3 is TGTGCCAGCACCCGGGTGGGGTACAATGAGCAGTTCTTC.

This chain uses TRBV28 with TRBJ1-2; tentatively, D is TRBD1 (5 bases). This CDR3 is built from 13 residues. Trimming left V 5 bases short and J 8 bases short, with 15 bases between. The germline CDR1 and CDR2 sequences are MDHEN and SYDVKM. CDR3 in DNA: TGTGCCAGCAGTCTAGTTAGGGGCGAGGGCTACACCTTC. Protein: CASSLVRGEGYTF.

V is TRBV9 and J is TRBJ2-1; 9 bases are a match to TRBD2. CDR3 length equals 14 residues. Germline V gene data show CDR1 as SGDLS and CDR2 as YYNGEE. Losses at the gene ends were 6 bases for V and 7 bases for J; bases not matched to a gene: 8. CDR3: CASTNPGLANEQFF. Here the CDR3 DNA reads TGTGCCAGCACCAACCCGGGACTAGCAAATGAGCAGTTCTTC.

This clonotype was seen a few times. This rearrangement joins TRBV20-1 to TRBJ2-3; D is possibly TRBD1 (5 bases). The V end was cut by 2 bases, the J end by 8 bases, with 14 bases between. Germline V CDR1 and CDR2: DFQATT, SNEGSKA (reference sequence). CDR3 length: 13 amino acids. The CDR3 here is CSARQDKRGTQYF. The CDR3 DNA sequence: TGCAGTGCTAGACAGGACAAGCGCGGTACGCAGTATTTT.

The chain recombines TRBV20-1 with TRBJ2-1; TRBD2 aligns across 10 bases. The CDR3 spans 15 residues. Unmatched junction bases numbered 7, after V lost 5 bases and J lost 3 bases. The germline CDR1 and CDR2 sequences are DFQATT and SNEGSKA (reference sequence). CDR3 nucleotides: TGCAGTGCTCGTAGACTAGCGGGCGACTACAATGAGCAGTTCTTC. Its protein product is CSARRLAGDYNEQFF.

Worth noting for this clonotype: An end of the junction differs from the germline gene, which may be a read error. The V and J genes are TRBV20-1 and TRBJ2-1; 8 positions match TRBD2. This CDR3 region has 15 residues. Germline CDR1 reads DFQATT; CDR2 reads SNEGSKA (reference sequence). DNA of the CDR3: TGCAGCGCTACCTCACTAGCGGCCTCCTACAATGAGCAGTTCTTC. Encoded protein: CSATSLAASYNEQFF.

This clonotype was detected a few times. The chain joins TRBV10-3 to TRBJ2-7; D remains ambiguous. The CDR3 consists of 12 residues. The germline V gene encodes CDR1 ENHRY and CDR2 SYGVKD. The ends were cut back, 6 bases at V and 1 base at J, with 7 bases in the middle. CDR3 DNA: TGTGCCATCAGCGGTGATTCCTACGAGCAGTACTTC. Its protein is CAISGDSYEQYF.

In its sample, this clonotype was seen a few times. This rearrangement joins TRBV7-6 to TRBJ2-5; TRBD2 matches at 9 bases. The ends lost 4 bases at V and 4 bases at J; junction bases unmatched: 13. The CDR3 is made up of 17 amino acids. CDR1 and CDR2 (germline): SGHVS, FNYEAQ. CDR3 bases: TGTGCCAGCAGCTCTACTCGGACTAGCGCTGGGGGAGAGACCCAGTACTTC. The encoded protein is CASSSTRTSAGGETQYF.

This chain links TRBV7-9 with TRBJ1-4, with TRBD1 matching 7 bases. This CDR3 is built from 15 residues. After removal of 7 bases from V and 3 bases from J, the junction contained 8 bases not matched to a gene. Germline-derived CDR1 and CDR2 are SEHNR and FQNEAQ (reference sequence). CDR3 bases: TGTGCCAGCACCTCACAGGGGCCGGCTAATGAAAAACTGTTTTTT. Translation gives CASTSQGPANEKLFF.

This clonotype turned up a few times. The rearrangement joins TRBV9 to TRBJ2-3; 7 positions match TRBD1. With 3 bases clipped from V and 1 base from J, the junction kept 2 bases outside the gene matches. Germline V gene lookup returns CDR1 SGDLS and CDR2 YYNGEE. This CDR3 spans 14 amino acids. As DNA, the CDR3 is TGTGCCAGCAGCGGCGACAGGGGCACAGATACGCAGTATTTT. Its translation is CASSGDRGTDTQYF.

This clonotype occurred a few times. The J gene is TRBJ2-3, the V gene TRBV20-1; 9 bases fit TRBD1. The germline gives CDR1 DFQATT, CDR2 SNEGSKA (reference sequence). The trim removed 0 bases at V and 2 bases at J, leaving 3 bases unmatched. The CDR3 contains 15 residues. The CDR3 loop reads CSARDGQGSTDTQYF. The CDR3 DNA is TGCAGTGCTAGAGACGGACAGGGGTCCACAGATACGCAGTATTTT.

This clonotype was counted between two and nine times. J is TRBJ2-1 and V is TRBV28, with D maybe TRBD2 (5 bases). The ends were cut back, 3 bases at V and 8 bases at J, with 14 bases in the middle. The germline CDR1 and CDR2 sequences are MDHEN and SYDVKM. The CDR3 extends over 14 amino acids. The CDR3 bases are TGTGCCAGCAGTTTGGGCGGGTCTATTTATGAGCAGTTCTTC. Translation gives CASSLGGSIYEQFF.

This clonotype turned up a few times. The chain uses TRBV12-3 or TRBV12-4 and TRBJ2-1, with unresolved D. The CDR3 extends over 12 amino acids. Trimming stripped 1 base from V and 10 bases from J, with 8 bases between. The CDR3 region has the DNA TGTGCCAGCAGTTTAGACGGTGCGGAGCAGTTCTTC. Its translation is CASSLDGAEQFF.

This clonotype was seen at least ten times. The rearrangement joins TRBV3-1 to TRBJ2-1; weak D call: TRBD2 (5 bases). The CDR3 is made up of 15 amino acids. Trimming shortened V by 0 bases and J by 6 bases, and 12 bases separated the two germline ends. Germline CDR1 and CDR2: LGHDT and YNNKEL (reference sequence). DNA for the CDR3: TGTGCCAGCAGCCAAGAGTTATCGGGAAGCAATGAGCAGTTCTTC. It is translated as CASSQELSGSNEQFF.

This clonotype has ten or more counts. The chain is built from TRBV24-1 and TRBJ2-1, with 15 bases that match TRBD2. The CDR3 runs 17 residues. CDR1 and CDR2 (germline): KGHDR, SFDVKD. V dropped 3 bases and J dropped 10; count of bases not matched to a gene: 9. CDR3 bases: TGTGCCACCAGTGATGCCGGACTAGCGGGAGGGCCAGGGGAGCAGTTCTTC. Translating it yields CATSDAGLAGGPGEQFF.

The chain combines TRBV5-5 with TRBJ2-5; 13 positions agree with TRBD2. V gave up 2 bases and J gave up 2 bases; unmatched junction bases: 3. The germline V gene has CDR1 SGHKS and CDR2 YYEKEE (reference sequence). The CDR3 loop spans 16 amino acids. The CDR3 reads CASSFGLAGEQETQYF. CDR3 nucleotide sequence: TGTGCCAGCAGCTTTGGACTAGCGGGGGAACAAGAGACCCAGTACTTC. The full variable domain, rest sourced from reference TRBV5-5 and TRBJ2-5, is DAGVTQSPTHLIKTRGQQVTLRCSPISGHKSVSWYQQVLGQGPQFIFQYYEKEERGRGNFPDRFSARQFPNYSSELNVNALLLGDSALYLCASSFGLAGEQETQYFGPGTRLLVL.